The 17 T cell receptor beta chains below all came from one sample that was sequenced in a study of blood T cell repertoires in COVID-19. Produced via immunoSEQ multiplex PCR; TCRdb's table is partial and in-frame only. The sample comprises under 130,000 clones, about 92% of which are singletons, and roughly 18% rests with the top ten. The sequenced sample was peripheral blood. These receptors originate from a woman of 80 years or more in a cohort sampled during active COVID-19.

The chain combines TRBV4-2 with TRBJ1-4; TRBD1 is a possible D gene (6 bases). CDR3 size: 14 residues. The germline V gene encodes CDR1 LGHNA and CDR2 YNFKEQ. V was shortened by 1 base and J by 8 bases, with 11 bases between the two germline ends. The CDR3 DNA sequence: TGTGCCAGCAGCCAAGCCAAAGACAGGGAAAAACTGTTTTTT. Its protein product is CASSQAKDREKLFF.

The rearrangement uses TRBV7-9 and TRBJ2-5; tentative D call: TRBD2 (5 bases). V dropped 5 bases and J dropped 5 bases, with 12 bases sitting between them. The length of the CDR3 is 13 residues. The germline V gene has CDR1 SEHNR and CDR2 FQNEAQ (reference sequence). The CDR3 spells CASSETWEETQYF. In DNA, the CDR3 is TGTGCCAGCAGCGAGACATGGGAGGAGACCCAGTACTTC.

The J gene is TRBJ2-7, the V gene TRBV19, with TRBD1 as a possible D gene (6 bases). The germline gives CDR1 LNHDA, CDR2 SQIVND (reference sequence). The CDR3 contains 14 residues. The V end was cut by 5 bases, the J end by 6 bases, with 17 bases between. The CDR3 region is CASSPHAGVGEQYF. The CDR3 DNA is TGTGCCAGTAGTCCGCATGCAGGGGTGGGCGAGCAGTACTTC.

The chain is built from TRBV3-1 (or the pseudogene TRBV3-2) and TRBJ2-2; D is uncertain. Trimming took 2 bases from V and 1 from J, leaving 5 bases between them. CDR3 size: 14 residues. Germline CDR1 reads LGHDT; CDR2 reads YNNKEL (reference sequence). The CDR3 DNA reads TGTGCCAGCAGCCAATTCGGGAACACCGGGGAGCTGTTTTTT. It translates to CASSQFGNTGELFF.

This clone has only one observation. This chain joins TRBV11-2 and TRBJ2-7; 7 bases are a match to TRBD2. From germline, CDR1 is SGHAT and CDR2 FQNNGV. CDR3 length equals 15 residues. V lost 4 bases and J lost 2; bases outside the gene matches: 8. The chain's CDR3 is CASSSRTSPAYEQYF. The CDR3 DNA is TGTGCCAGCAGCTCAAGGACTAGTCCAGCCTACGAGCAGTACTTC.

This clone was seen a single time. The chain is built from TRBV7-2 and TRBJ2-3; 14 bases map to TRBD2. The CDR3 contains 16 residues. Looked up from germline, CDR1 is SGHTA and CDR2 is FQGNSA. Germline trimming cut 5 bases from V and 5 bases from J; bases unmatched to any gene: 6. CDR3 sequence (DNA): TGTGCCAGCAGCCTCAGACTAGCGGGAGGGTTAGATACGCAGTATTTT. Protein product: CASSLRLAGGLDTQYF.

This sequence joins TRBV7-9 and TRBJ1-4; 7 bases match TRBD1. Unmatched junction bases numbered 6, after V lost 5 bases and J lost 12 bases. Germline V gene data show CDR1 as SEHNR and CDR2 as FQNEAQ (reference sequence). CDR3 length: 12 amino acids. CDR3: CASSLRDSQLFF. The CDR3 coding sequence is TGTGCCAGCAGCCTCCGGGACAGCCAACTGTTTTTT. The full variable domain, its missing parts supplied by reference TRBV7-9 and TRBJ1-4, is DTGVSQNPRHKITKRGQNVTFRCDPISEHNRLYWYRQTLGQGPEFLTYFQNEAQLEKSRLLSDRFSAERPKGSFSTLEIQRTEQGDSAMYLCASSLRDSQLFFGSGTQLSVL.

The gene calls are TRBV28 and TRBJ2-7; D is perhaps TRBD1 (7 bases). The CDR3 runs 12 residues. The ends were cut back, 6 bases at V and 4 bases at J, with 10 bases in the middle. Germline-derived CDR1 and CDR2 are MDHEN and SYDVKM. The CDR3 DNA reads TGTGCCAGCAGGCGGGACAGTTACGAGCAGTACTTC. Translated: CASRRDSYEQYF.

The chain combines TRBV9 with TRBJ2-1, with D uncertain. The CDR3 spans 13 residues. Germline values: CDR1 SGDLS, CDR2 YYNGEE. The germline V and J ends were trimmed by 5 bases and 6 bases, with 12 bases remaining between them. CDR3 protein: CASSRPTGNEQFF. CDR3 nucleotides: TGTGCCAGCAGTAGACCCACGGGCAATGAGCAGTTCTTC.

The J gene is TRBJ2-4, the V gene TRBV3-1 (or the pseudogene TRBV3-2); D is unclear. The V end lost 2 bases, the J end lost 4 bases, and 9 bases lay between the germline ends. The CDR3 is 14 residues long. Germline lookup yields CDR1 LGHDT and CDR2 YNNKEL (reference sequence). The CDR3 sequence: CASSQTARKNIQYF. Written as DNA, the CDR3 is TGTGCCAGCAGCCAAACAGCCCGAAAAAACATTCAGTACTTC.

This rearrangement joins TRBV5-5 to TRBJ1-1; D may be TRBD1 (5 bases). This CDR3 has 14 residues. V was trimmed by 3 bases and J by 2 bases, leaving 11 bases between them. The germline V gene has CDR1 SGHKS and CDR2 YYEKEE (reference sequence). The CDR3, as DNA: TGTGCCAGCAGCTGGAGGGGCCAAAACACTGAAGCTTTCTTT. It translates to CASSWRGQNTEAFF.

The chain joins TRBV5-8 to TRBJ2-2; 9 nucleotides align to TRBD1. From germline, CDR1 is SGHTS and CDR2 YDEGEE. CDR3 length: 14 amino acids. V trimming: 0 bases; J trimming: 9 bases; junction bases outside the gene matches: 3. The CDR3 DNA follows: TGTGCCAGCAGCTTGGAGGGGACAGGGCGGGAGCTGTTTTTT. It specifies CASSLEGTGRELFF.

The chain has TRBV24-1 and TRBJ1-1; 7 nucleotides agree with TRBD1. The CDR3 is 13 residues long. Germline V gene lookup returns CDR1 KGHDR and CDR2 SFDVKD. The J segment lost 5 bases and the V segment lost 7 bases, leaving 6 bases of the junction unmatched. The CDR3 DNA reads as TGTGCCACCAGAGCAGGGGGTTGGACTGAAGCTTTCTTT. This gives the protein CATRAGGWTEAFF.

The CDR3 DNA follows: TGTGCCAGCAGACGGGAGGATAATTCACCCCTCCACTTT. It codes for CASRREDNSPLHF. V is TRBV12-3 or TRBV12-4 and J is TRBJ1-6; D is unresolved. V lost 6 bases to trimming and J lost 5 bases, with 8 bases between them. The CDR3 totals 13 residues.

This chain links TRBV4-1 with TRBJ1-5; D ambiguous. Germline CDR1 MGHRA, CDR2 YSYEKL. The CDR3 contains 18 residues. V lost 6 bases and J lost 1, with 22 bases in between. The CDR3 loop reads CASSQSRARGGSNQPQHF. DNA of the CDR3: TGCGCCAGCAGTCAGAGCCGGGCCAGAGGAGGAAGCAATCAGCCCCAGCATTTT.

This clone was observed a handful of times. The V gene is TRBV29-1, the J gene TRBJ2-7; 7 bases are shared with TRBD1. Germline V gene sequence: CDR1 SQVTM, CDR2 ANQGSEA. With 7 bases clipped from V and 3 bases from J, the junction kept 3 bases outside the gene matches. The CDR3 runs to 11 residues. CDR3 sequence: CSAGTDYEQYF. DNA for the CDR3: TGCAGCGCCGGGACAGACTACGAGCAGTACTTC.

This sequence joins TRBV28 and TRBJ1-2, with 9 nucleotides matching TRBD1. V lost 8 bases and J lost 7; bases outside the gene matches: 5. The germline CDR1 and CDR2 sequences are MDHEN and SYDVKM. The CDR3 runs to 12 residues. The CDR3 region is CASLQGALGYTF. The CDR3 DNA is TGTGCCAGCTTACAGGGGGCCCTTGGCTACACCTTC.